This T cell receptor (beta chain) was sequenced for a study of spatial heterogeneity in lung cancer. As for the study in general: The mean occurrence of each unique TCR and UMI combination in raw reads exceeded ten.

In germline, CDR1 is SGHTA, CDR2 FQGNSA. The CDR3 sequence is 15 residues long. V was trimmed by 5 bases and J by 4 bases, leaving 17 bases between them. Specified time point: sample taken at primary tumor resection. The donors comprised approximately 75 untreated early-stage non-small cell lung cancer patients. To note about this clonotype: Its antigen is undetermined. This may come from a read error, since a much larger clone is one base off.

Study findings and constraints: Mutation tallies in tumors tracked expanded intratumoral alpha and beta TCR counts.

From the 5' RACE reads, TCRdb called clonotypes with MiXCR, one entry per CDR3 protein. This sample has some 9,000 distinct CDR3 sequences; roughly 6% occur once, and the top ten carry over 20%. The specimen was lung tumor tissue, collected at surgery. The V gene is TRBV7-2, the J gene TRBJ1-2; D unresolved. The TCR originated in a female donor with early-stage non-small cell lung cancer. The DNA of the CDR3 is TGTGCCAGCAGCGGTACTACCGGACCTCGCTATGGCTACACCTTC. This gives the protein CASSGTTGPRYGYTF.